The next 23 T cell receptor beta chains were all read from a single sample in a study of memory CD4+ T cells and cytomegalovirus serostatus. Measured with immunoSEQ multiplex PCR; TCRdb has only the in-frame clones, and not every one. Of 35,000 to 50,000 clones detected, 60% to 85% appear once; the ten largest clones hold under 0.7%. The sort gate was single viable CD3+CD4+CD8-CD45RO+ cells for memory CD4+ T cells. The material sequenced was memory CD4+ T cells from blood. The receptors were gathered from an adult in good health and CMV-seronegative.

The chain combines TRBV5-1 with TRBJ2-1, with 8 bases lining up with TRBD2. V was clipped by 0 bases and J by 0 bases; unmatched bases: 2. The CDR3 runs to 16 residues. Germline values: CDR1 SGHRS, CDR2 YFSETQ. In DNA form, the CDR3 reads TGCGCCAGCAGCTTGGAGAGCGGGGGCTCCTACAATGAGCAGTTCTTC. Translated, it gives CASSLESGGSYNEQFF.

The chain employs TRBV6-5 and TRBJ2-7, with 8 bases identical to TRBD1. Germline CDR1 MNHEY, CDR2 SVGAGI. The V segment lost 4 bases and the J segment 3 bases; nucleotides outside the gene matches: 11. The CDR3 is made up of 16 amino acids. The CDR3 DNA reads TGTGCCAGCAGTTCGTCAGGACAGGGCTCAATCTACGAGCAGTACTTC. Amino acid sequence: CASSSSGQGSIYEQYF.

The chain links TRBV15 to TRBJ1-6; a possible D gene is TRBD1 (6 bases). In germline, CDR1 is LNHNV, CDR2 YYDKDF (reference sequence). The CDR3 has 14 residues. V dropped 4 bases and J dropped 4 bases, with 8 bases sitting between them. The chain's CDR3 is CATSNGQYNSPLHF. Written as DNA, the CDR3 is TGTGCCACCAGCAACGGACAGTATAATTCACCCCTCCACTTT.

The V and J genes are TRBV18 and TRBJ2-2; no reliable D call. There are 16 residues in the CDR3. V lost 6 bases and J 0 bases, leaving 14 bases between the germline ends. Germline-derived CDR1 and CDR2 are KGHSH and LQKENI. The CDR3 sequence is CASSHDAWTNTGELFF. The CDR3 bases are TGTGCCAGCTCCCACGACGCCTGGACGAACACCGGGGAGCTGTTTTTT.

This chain uses TRBV19 with TRBJ1-1, with D unresolved. The ends were cut back, 6 bases at V and 0 bases at J, with 2 bases in the middle. The germline gives CDR1 LNHDA, CDR2 SQIVND (reference sequence). There are 11 residues in the CDR3. The CDR3 here is CASRLNTEAFF. CDR3 DNA: TGTGCCAGTAGGTTGAACACTGAAGCTTTCTTT. The whole variable domain, filled in from reference TRBV19 and TRBJ1-1, reads DGGITQSPKYLFRKEGQNVTLSCEQNLNHDAMYWYRQDPGQGLRLIYYSQIVNDFQKGDIAEGYSVSREKKESFPLTVTSAQKNPTAFYLCASRLNTEAFFGQGTRLTVV.

V gene TRBV29-1 combines with J gene TRBJ2-7; D not resolved. Germline-derived CDR1 and CDR2 are SQVTM and ANQGSEA. The CDR3 totals 11 residues. Trimming took off 4 bases at V and 2 bases at J, with 6 bases between the two ends. The CDR3 loop is CSVGPAYEQYF. In nucleotides, the CDR3 is TGCAGCGTTGGGCCAGCCTACGAGCAGTACTTC.

The V call is TRBV7-9, the J call TRBJ2-2; D is unresolved. V lost 5 bases and J lost 6, with 19 bases in between. The germline CDR1 and CDR2 sequences are SEHNR and FQNEAQ (reference sequence). There are 16 residues in the CDR3. The CDR3 loop is CASSRVSPRTAGELFF. CDR3 DNA sequence: TGTGCCAGCAGCCGTGTTAGCCCGAGAACGGCCGGGGAGCTGTTTTTT.

The rearrangement links TRBV7-2 to TRBJ1-6; a weak D match, TRBD1 (6 bases). From germline, CDR1 is SGHTA and CDR2 FQGNSA. V lost 1 base and J 10 bases, leaving 14 bases between the germline ends. CDR3 length equals 15 residues. The CDR3, as DNA: TGTGCCAGCAGCTTAGTGGCGACAGGAGGCTCACCCCTCCACTTT. It yields the protein CASSLVATGGSPLHF. Together with reference TRBV7-2 and TRBJ1-6, the CDR3 gives the full variable domain: GAGVSQSPSNKVTEKGKDVELRCDPISGHTALYWYRQSLGQGLEFLIYFQGNSAPDKSGLPSDRFSAERTGGSVSTLTIQRTQQEDSAVYLCASSLVATGGSPLHFGNGTRLTVT.

The chain is built from TRBV18 and TRBJ1-1; maybe TRBD1 (6 bases). The CDR3 runs 13 residues. CDR1 and CDR2 from the germline V gene are KGHSH and LQKENI. V lost 4 bases, J lost 5 bases, and 11 bases lay in between. The CDR3 DNA is TGTGCCAGCTCACAATACAGGGAAACTGAAGCTTTCTTT. It codes for CASSQYRETEAFF.

J is TRBJ1-2 and V is TRBV6-6; weak D call: TRBD1 (6 bases). This CDR3 is built from 16 residues. The V end lost 2 bases, the J end lost 6 bases, and 19 bases lay between the germline ends. Germline V CDR1 and CDR2: MNHNY, SVGAGI (reference sequence). The chain's CDR3 is CASSYGGWQGRNGYTF. The CDR3 DNA is TGTGCCAGCAGTTACGGGGGTTGGCAGGGGAGGAATGGCTACACCTTC.

This clone is a singleton in its sample. V and J are TRBV18 and TRBJ1-1, with a weak D call TRBD1 (5 bases). Germline CDR1 reads KGHSH; CDR2 reads LQKENI. V dropped 2 bases and J dropped 2 bases, with 12 bases sitting between them. The CDR3 covers 15 residues. The CDR3 protein is CASSPNRGGNTEAFF. DNA of the CDR3: TGTGCCAGCTCACCAAACCGGGGCGGAAACACTGAAGCTTTCTTT. Drawing the rest from reference TRBV18 and TRBJ1-1, the complete variable domain is NAGVMQNPRHLVRRRGQEARLRCSPMKGHSHVYWYRQLPEEGLKFMVYLQKENIIDESGMPKERFSAEFPKEGPSILRIQQVVRGDSAAYFCASSPNRGGNTEAFFGQGTRLTVV.

The V call is TRBV18, the J call TRBJ1-4, with 9 bases that match TRBD1. With V trimmed by 5 bases and J by 4 bases, 2 bases remained unmatched. The germline V gene encodes CDR1 KGHSH and CDR2 LQKENI. The CDR3 contains 14 residues. The CDR3 region has the DNA TGTGCCAGCTCAAGGGGACAGGGTAATGAAAAACTGTTTTTT. The encoded protein is CASSRGQGNEKLFF.

The V call is TRBV19, the J call TRBJ2-3; no definite D call. V was pared by 6 bases and J by 1 base, with 14 bases between. CDR3 length equals 15 residues. Germline loops: CDR1 LNHDA, CDR2 SQIVND (reference sequence). The CDR3 loop is CASREWVGGTDTQYF. The CDR3, as DNA: TGTGCCAGTAGAGAGTGGGTAGGTGGCACAGATACGCAGTATTTT. Combining the CDR3 with reference TRBV19 and TRBJ2-3 gives the whole variable domain DGGITQSPKYLFRKEGQNVTLSCEQNLNHDAMYWYRQDPGQGLRLIYYSQIVNDFQKGDIAEGYSVSREKKESFPLTVTSAQKNPTAFYLCASREWVGGTDTQYFGPGTRLTVL.

V and J are TRBV6-1 and TRBJ2-3; 12 nucleotides align to TRBD2. Germline trimming cut 1 base from V and 1 base from J; bases unmatched to any gene: 15. The length of the CDR3 is 21 residues. CDR1 MNHNS and CDR2 SASEGT come from the germline V gene. CDR3 DNA: TGTGCCAGCAGTGAAGAGGGAACTAGCGGGGGGTTTGGGGGAGGCACAGATACGCAGTATTTT. Amino acids: CASSEEGTSGGFGGGTDTQYF.

This rearrangement joins TRBV7-9 to TRBJ2-7; D not certain. The ends were cut back, 3 bases at V and 5 bases at J, with 14 bases in the middle. The CDR3 totals 14 residues. Germline-derived CDR1 and CDR2 are SEHNR and FQNEAQ (reference sequence). The DNA of the CDR3 is TGTGCCAGCAGCTTCTGGCCCCCTCCGGACGAGCAGTACTTC. It codes for CASSFWPPPDEQYF.

The CDR3 DNA reads TGTGCCAGCAGTCTCGGCAGGGAAAGCTACGAGCAGTACTTC. This codes for CASSLGRESYEQYF. The gene calls are TRBV6-5 and TRBJ2-7, with D perhaps matching TRBD1 (5 bases). This CDR3 is built from 14 residues. The V end was cut by 5 bases, the J end by 3 bases, with 14 bases between. The germline V gene has CDR1 MNHEY and CDR2 SVGAGI.

This chain links TRBV6-1 with TRBJ2-4; D is unresolved. CDR3 length equals 15 residues. Trimming removed 4 bases at V and 12 bases at J, with 22 bases between. Germline V gives CDR1 MNHNS, CDR2 SASEGT. CDR3 amino acids: CASSAHSSPVGAQYF. As DNA, the CDR3 is TGTGCCAGCAGTGCTCACTCGAGCCCCGTTGGTGCTCAGTACTTC.

The chain is built from TRBV25-1 and TRBJ2-1, with 7 bases fitting TRBD2. This CDR3 has 12 amino acids. The V gene's germline CDR1 is MGHDK and CDR2 SYGVNS. J gave up 9 bases and V 1 base, and 0 bases lay outside the gene matches. In nucleotides, the CDR3 is TGTGCCAGCAGTGAATGGGAGGGTGAGCAGTTCTTC. This sequence encodes CASSEWEGEQFF.

V is TRBV7-9 and J is TRBJ2-5, with TRBD2 identical over 12 bases. The V segment lost 3 bases and the J segment 4 bases; nucleotides outside the gene matches: 6. The CDR3 contains 16 residues. Per the germline V gene, CDR1 is SEHNR and CDR2 is FQNEAQ (reference sequence). The CDR3 region is CASSFLTGLAGETQYF. CDR3 nucleotide sequence: TGTGCCAGCAGCTTTCTAACGGGACTAGCGGGAGAGACCCAGTACTTC.

The chain recombines TRBV2 with TRBJ2-4, with TRBD1 identical over 7 bases. The CDR3 has 15 residues. The germline CDR1 and CDR2 sequences are SNHLY and FYNNEI. V shed 6 bases, J shed 4 bases, and the junction held 9 bases outside the gene matches. The CDR3 region is CASSAPTGFKNIQYF. The CDR3 DNA follows: TGTGCCAGCAGCGCCCCGACAGGGTTTAAAAACATTCAGTACTTC.

The chain is built from TRBV27 and TRBJ2-7; 13 bases agree with TRBD2. V lost 3 bases and J lost 2; bases outside the gene matches: 1. CDR3 length: 15 residues. Germline V CDR1 and CDR2: MNHEY, SMNVEV (reference sequence). The CDR3 DNA reads as TGTGCCAGCAGTTTGGGACTAGCGGGGACCTACGAGCAGTACTTC. It translates to CASSLGLAGTYEQYF.

Written as DNA, the CDR3 is TGTGCCAGCAGTTCCACAGGGATTGGCACCGGGGAGCTGTTTTTT. It codes for CASSSTGIGTGELFF. The chain combines TRBV6-5 with TRBJ2-2; TRBD1 is a possible D gene (6 bases). V lost 4 bases and J lost 4, with 13 bases in between. The CDR3 length is 15 residues. In germline, CDR1 is MNHEY, CDR2 SVGAGI.

This chain links TRBV7-8 with TRBJ1-3; D is possibly TRBD1 (5 bases). The CDR3 spans 14 residues. Germline V gene sequence: CDR1 SGHVS, CDR2 FQNEAQ. The V and J ends lost 5 bases and 1 base respectively, with 9 bases between them. The CDR3 nucleotides read TGTGCCAGCAGCCTTGGGGGTTCTGGAAACACCATATATTTT. It codes for CASSLGGSGNTIYF.